This T cell receptor (beta chain) comes out of a study of T-cell reconstitution after alpha-beta-depleted transplantation in children. Study-level points and caveats: Several hundred graft clones that had expanded were reportedly the source of alpha-beta T cells about two months after transplant.

During its preparation, the TCRbeta library received unique molecular identifiers. TCRdb re-analysed the PCR reads in MiXCR, keeping a single row per CDR3 protein. The data show about 460,000 distinct CDR3 sequences, 9.5% to 12% seen once. To note about this clonotype: The antigen remains unidentified.

Looked up from germline, CDR1 is SGDLS and CDR2 is YYNGEE. The CDR3 length is 16 residues. Trimming shortened V by 7 bases and J by 3 bases, and 23 bases separated the two germline ends. The source of this sequence is a female patient between 2 and 15 years old who had a stem cell transplant for aplastic anemia, so the T cells may come from the graft donor. The chain combines TRBV9 with TRBJ2-7; a weak D match, TRBD2 (7 bases). The sample was PBMCs, mostly from graft donor cells, taken 180 days after TCRalphabeta/CD19-depleted stem cell transplant. The CDR3 is CASPKRDRRGRYEQYF. CDR3 coding DNA: TGTGCCAGCCCGAAGCGGGATCGCAGGGGTCGCTACGAGCAGTACTTC.